This T cell receptor (beta chain) was observed in a study of cytomegalovirus exposure and HLA in healthy donors. This PCR relied on a set of 60 Vbeta primers and 13 Jbeta primers. Generated by immunoSEQ multiplex PCR, the TCRdb table keeps only in-frame clones and is missing some. The sample lists approximately 150,000 clones; 80% were seen once. The clonotype was recovered from a young man in good health and CMV-seropositive. Sequences were obtained from PBMCs.

The DNA for the CDR3 is TGTGCCAGCAGCTTTAATCCGGGAGGGAAGAATGAGCAGTTCTTC. Protein product: CASSFNPGGKNEQFF. The chain carries TRBV7-3 and TRBJ2-1; 8 nucleotides agree with TRBD2. V lost 3 bases to trimming and J lost 7 bases; unmatched junction nucleotides: 8. The CDR3 has 15 amino acids. CDR1 and CDR2 from the germline V gene are SGHTA and FQGTGA.